This T cell receptor beta chain was obtained from a study of blood T cells in healthy people across ages. The length of the CDR3 is 16 residues. Trimming at V came to 1 base and at J to 4 bases, leaving 6 bases not matched to a gene. Per the germline V gene, CDR1 is SGHTA and CDR2 is FQGNSA. With a J-beta primer mix and a sample-barcoded 5' primer, a second PCR ran 7 to 11 cycles. Each of the cDNA molecules was tagged by a template-switch adaptor with 12 random nucleotides. TCRdb reanalysed the 5' RACE reads using MiXCR and keeps one entry per CDR3 protein. Here the sample spans 730,000 or so distinct CDR3 sequences, less than 45% being singletons. About 10 milliliters of peripheral blood were drawn from each donor into EDTA-treated tubes. In each sample, at least 6 million PBMCs were isolated. Samples each had at least 5.5 micrograms of total RNA extracted.

V is TRBV7-2 and J is TRBJ1-4; TRBD1 aligns across 7 bases. This TCR was sampled from a man aged 80 or over in good health. The specimen sequenced was blood. The CDR3 loop reads CASSLVQGGINEKLFF. The CDR3 DNA reads TGTGCCAGCAGCTTAGTTCAAGGGGGCATTAATGAAAAACTGTTTTTT. Supplemented by reference TRBV7-2 and TRBJ1-4, the full variable domain reads GAGVSQSPSNKVTEKGKDVELRCDPISGHTALYWYRQSLGQGLEFLIYFQGNSAPDKSGLPSDRFSAERTGGSVSTLTIQRTQQEDSAVYLCASSLVQGGINEKLFFGSGTQLSVL.